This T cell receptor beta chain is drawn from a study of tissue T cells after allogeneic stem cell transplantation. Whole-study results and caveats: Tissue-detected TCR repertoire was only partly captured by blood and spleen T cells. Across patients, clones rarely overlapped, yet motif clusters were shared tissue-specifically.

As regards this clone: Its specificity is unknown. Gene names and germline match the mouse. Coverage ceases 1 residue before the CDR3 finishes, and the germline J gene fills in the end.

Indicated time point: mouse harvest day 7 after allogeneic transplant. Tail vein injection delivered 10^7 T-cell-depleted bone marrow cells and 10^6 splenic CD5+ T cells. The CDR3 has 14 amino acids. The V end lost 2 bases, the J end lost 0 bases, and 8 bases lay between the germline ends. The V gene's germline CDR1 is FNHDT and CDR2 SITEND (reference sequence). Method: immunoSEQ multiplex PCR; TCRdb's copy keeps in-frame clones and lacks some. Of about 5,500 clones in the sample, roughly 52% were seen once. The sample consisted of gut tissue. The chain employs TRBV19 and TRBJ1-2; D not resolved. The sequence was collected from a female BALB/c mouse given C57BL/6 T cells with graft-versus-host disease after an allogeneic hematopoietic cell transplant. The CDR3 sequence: CASSMTVANSDYTF. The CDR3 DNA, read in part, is TGTGCCAGCAGTATGACTGTTGCAAACTCCGACTACACC.